This entry is about one T cell receptor (beta chain). The antigen remains unidentified. This entry belongs to a study of T cells in narcolepsy. For the study at large: Patients with NT1 or NT2 and healthy control donors were enrolled.

The J segment lost 4 bases and the V segment lost 6 bases, leaving 1 base of the junction unmatched. CDR3 length equals 12 residues. Germline CDR1 and CDR2: MNHEY and SMNVEV (reference sequence). Regarding the study as a whole: Autoreactive clone sequences were missing from some blood memory CD4+ repertoires. Reportedly, autoreactive clonotypes were serially detected in patients' blood but not controls'. Comparing one patient's CSF and blood CD4+ clonotypes highlighted HCRT- and TRIB2-specific autoreactive clonotypes.

TCRdb's copy holds only in-frame clones and misses some; the assay was immunoSEQ multiplex PCR. The repertoire has fewer than 30,000 clones, about 85% of them found once; the top ten carry roughly 1.4%. The sequence derives from a human donor with narcolepsy. The chain recombines TRBV27 with TRBJ1-2; 8 bases map to TRBD1. Sequenced input: CD45RA- memory CD4+ T cells from PBMCs. CDR3 loop: CASRDRAYGYTF. CDR3 in DNA: TGTGCCAGCAGGGACAGGGCCTATGGCTACACCTTC.